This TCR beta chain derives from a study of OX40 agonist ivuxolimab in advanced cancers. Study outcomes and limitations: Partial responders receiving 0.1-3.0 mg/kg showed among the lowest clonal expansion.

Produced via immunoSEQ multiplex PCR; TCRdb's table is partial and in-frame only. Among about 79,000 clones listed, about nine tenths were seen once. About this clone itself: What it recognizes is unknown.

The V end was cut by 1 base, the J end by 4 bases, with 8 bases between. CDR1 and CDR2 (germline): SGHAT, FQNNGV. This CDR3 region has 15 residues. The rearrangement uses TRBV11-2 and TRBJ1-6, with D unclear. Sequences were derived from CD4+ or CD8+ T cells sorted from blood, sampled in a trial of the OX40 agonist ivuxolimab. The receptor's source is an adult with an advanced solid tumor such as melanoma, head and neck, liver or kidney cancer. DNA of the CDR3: TGTGCCAGCAGCTTAGTACAGACATATAATTCACCCCTCCACTTT. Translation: CASSLVQTYNSPLHF.